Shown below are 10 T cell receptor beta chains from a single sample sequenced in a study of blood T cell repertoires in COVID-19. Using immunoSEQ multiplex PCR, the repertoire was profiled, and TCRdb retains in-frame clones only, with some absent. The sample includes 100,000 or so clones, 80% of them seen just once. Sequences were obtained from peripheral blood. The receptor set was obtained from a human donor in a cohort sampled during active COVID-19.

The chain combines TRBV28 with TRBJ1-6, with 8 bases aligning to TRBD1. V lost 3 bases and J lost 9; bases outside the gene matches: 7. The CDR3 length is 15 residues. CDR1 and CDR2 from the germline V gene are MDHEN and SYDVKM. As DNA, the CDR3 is TGTGCCAGCAGTTTGGATCAGGGGGCAGTTTCACCCCTCCACTTT. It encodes CASSLDQGAVSPLHF.

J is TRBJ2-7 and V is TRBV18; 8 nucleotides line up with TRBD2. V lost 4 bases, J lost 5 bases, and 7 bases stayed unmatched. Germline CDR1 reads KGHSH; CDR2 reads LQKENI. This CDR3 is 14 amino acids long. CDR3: CASSRGPRGDEQYF. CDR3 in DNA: TGTGCCAGCTCACGTGGACCGCGGGGGGACGAGCAGTACTTC.

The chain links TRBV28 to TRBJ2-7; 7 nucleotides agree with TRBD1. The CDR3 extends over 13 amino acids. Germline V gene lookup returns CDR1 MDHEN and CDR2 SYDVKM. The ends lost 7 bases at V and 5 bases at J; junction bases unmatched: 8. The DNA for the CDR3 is TGTGCCAGCACCGGGCAGGGGGTCGACGAGCAGTACTTC. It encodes CASTGQGVDEQYF.

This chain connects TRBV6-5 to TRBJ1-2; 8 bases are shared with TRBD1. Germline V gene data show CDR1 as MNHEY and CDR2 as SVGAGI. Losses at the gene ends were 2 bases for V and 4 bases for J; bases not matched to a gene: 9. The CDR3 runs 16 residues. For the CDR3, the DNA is TGTGCCAGCAGTTACGGCCCAGGGGGCCTTGGCTATGGCTACACCTTC. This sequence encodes CASSYGPGGLGYGYTF.

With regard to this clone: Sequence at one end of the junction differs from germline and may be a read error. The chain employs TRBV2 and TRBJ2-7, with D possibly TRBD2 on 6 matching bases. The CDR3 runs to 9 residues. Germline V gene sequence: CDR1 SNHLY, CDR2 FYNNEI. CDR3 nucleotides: TGTGCCAGCAGTGTGAAGACTAGCTTC. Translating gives CASSVKTSF.

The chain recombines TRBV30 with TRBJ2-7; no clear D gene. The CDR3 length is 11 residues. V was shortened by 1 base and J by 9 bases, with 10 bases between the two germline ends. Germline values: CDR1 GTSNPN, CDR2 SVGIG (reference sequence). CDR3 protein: CAWSDRLGQYF. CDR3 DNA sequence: TGTGCCTGGAGTGACCGACTTGGGCAGTACTTC.

Here the CDR3 DNA reads TGTGCCAGCAGCCCCCCACTAGCGGGAGGAAACGAGCAGTACTTC. It encodes CASSPPLAGGNEQYF. The rearrangement uses TRBV7-6 and TRBJ2-7, with 12 bases fitting TRBD2. Germline lookup yields CDR1 SGHVS and CDR2 FNYEAQ. The CDR3 extends over 15 amino acids. V was clipped by 5 bases and J by 5 bases; unmatched bases: 7.

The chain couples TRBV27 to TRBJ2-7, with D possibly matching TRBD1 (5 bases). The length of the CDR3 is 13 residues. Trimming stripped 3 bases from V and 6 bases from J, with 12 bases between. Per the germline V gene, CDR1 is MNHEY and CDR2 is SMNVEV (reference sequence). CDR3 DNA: TGTGCCAGCAGTTTGGGGCCGTACAGCGAGCAGTACTTC. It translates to CASSLGPYSEQYF.

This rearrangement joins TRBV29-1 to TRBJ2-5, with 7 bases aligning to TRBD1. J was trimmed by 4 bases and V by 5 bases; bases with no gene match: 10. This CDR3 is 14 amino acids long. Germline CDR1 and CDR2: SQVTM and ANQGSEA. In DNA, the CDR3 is TGCAGCGTTTCTACCCGACAGGGTAGAGAGACCCAGTACTTC. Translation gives CSVSTRQGRETQYF. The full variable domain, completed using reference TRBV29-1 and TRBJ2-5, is SAVISQKPSRDICQRGTSLTIQCQVDSQVTMMFWYRQQPGQSLTLIATANQGSEATYESGFVIDKFPISRPNLTFSTLTVSNMSPEDSSIYLCSVSTRQGRETQYFGPGTRLLVL.

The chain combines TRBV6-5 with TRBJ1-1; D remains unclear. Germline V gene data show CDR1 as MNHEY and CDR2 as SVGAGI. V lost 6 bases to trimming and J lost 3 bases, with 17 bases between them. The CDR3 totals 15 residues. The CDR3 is CASRRWSGLDTEAFF. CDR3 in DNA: TGTGCCAGCAGGAGGTGGTCGGGTTTAGACACTGAAGCTTTCTTT.